This T cell receptor (beta chain) was retrieved from a study of blood T cell repertoires in COVID-19. Study-wide context: PBMCs, B-cell-depleted T cells, or T cells were the source of the cDNA or gDNA that made up the material.

Study processing details: By means of reference gene primer amplification, nucleated cell counts were estimated. Here immunoSEQ multiplex PCR was the method, and the copy in TCRdb shows in-frame clones only, minus some. That table is the source of V, J and clone size, and D and trimming were worked out from the DNA. The profile covers about 270,000 clones, with about nine tenths appearing a single time and around 8.8% taken by the ten largest. Sequencing input: peripheral blood. The TCR was taken from a man aged 35-49 years with active or convalescent COVID-19.

CDR3 residues: CASSPVPETQYF. CDR3 nucleotides: TGTGCCAGCAGTCCGGTACCGGAGACCCAGTACTTC. The chain couples TRBV2 to TRBJ2-5, with unresolved D. This CDR3 has 12 residues. Deletions cut 5 bases from V and 5 bases from J, with 9 bases between. CDR1 and CDR2 from the germline V gene are SNHLY and FYNNEI.